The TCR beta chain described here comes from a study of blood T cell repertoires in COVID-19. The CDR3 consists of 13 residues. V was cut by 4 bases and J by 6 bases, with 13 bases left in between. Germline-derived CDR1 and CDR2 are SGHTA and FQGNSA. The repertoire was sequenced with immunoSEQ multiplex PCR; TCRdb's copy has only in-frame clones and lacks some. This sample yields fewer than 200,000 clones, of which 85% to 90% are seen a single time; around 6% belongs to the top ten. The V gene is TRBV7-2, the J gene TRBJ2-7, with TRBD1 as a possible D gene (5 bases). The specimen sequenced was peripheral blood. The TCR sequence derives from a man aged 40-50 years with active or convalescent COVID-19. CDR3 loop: CASSSQGGREQYF. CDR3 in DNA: TGTGCCAGCAGCTCGCAGGGTGGTCGCGAGCAGTACTTC.